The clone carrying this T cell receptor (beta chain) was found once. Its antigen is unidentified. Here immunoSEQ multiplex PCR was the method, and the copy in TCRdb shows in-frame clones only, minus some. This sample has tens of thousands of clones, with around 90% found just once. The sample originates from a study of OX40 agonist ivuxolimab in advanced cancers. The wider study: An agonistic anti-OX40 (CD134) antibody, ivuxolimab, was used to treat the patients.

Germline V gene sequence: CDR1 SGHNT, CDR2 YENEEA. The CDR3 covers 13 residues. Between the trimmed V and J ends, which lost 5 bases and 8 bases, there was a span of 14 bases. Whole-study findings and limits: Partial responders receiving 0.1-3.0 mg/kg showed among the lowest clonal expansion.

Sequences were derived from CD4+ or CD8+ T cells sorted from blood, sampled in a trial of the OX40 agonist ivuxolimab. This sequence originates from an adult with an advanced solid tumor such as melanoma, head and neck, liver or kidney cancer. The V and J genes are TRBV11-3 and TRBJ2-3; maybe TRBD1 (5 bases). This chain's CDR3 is CASSSSRGGTQYF. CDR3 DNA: TGTGCCAGCAGCAGCTCTAGGGGCGGTACGCAGTATTTT. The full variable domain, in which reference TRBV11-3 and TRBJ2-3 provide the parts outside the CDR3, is EAGVVQSPRYKIIEKKQPVAFWCNPISGHNTLYWYLQNLGQGPELLIRYENEEAVDDSQLPKDRFSAERLKGVDSTLKIQPAELGDSAVYLCASSSSRGGTQYFGPGTRLTVL.